The source of this T cell receptor beta chain is a study of blood T cell repertoires in COVID-19. In the study overall: Material from acute and convalescent COVID-19 was sourced from the United States, Italy and Spain. PBMCs, B-cell-depleted T cells, or T cells were the source of the cDNA or gDNA that made up the material.

Original processing methods: Nucleated cell counts were estimated from reference gene primer amplification. TCRdb's copy holds only in-frame clones and misses some; the assay was immunoSEQ multiplex PCR. From that table come the V and J calls and clone size; the DNA was used to work out D and trimming. The sample carries approximately 69,000 clones, 60% to 85% recorded once. CDR1 is SQVTM and CDR2 is ANQGSEA in the germline V gene. This CDR3 contains 15 residues. The germline V and J ends were trimmed by 0 bases and 2 bases, with 12 bases remaining between them. The genes are TRBV29-1 and TRBJ2-3; D possibly corresponds to TRBD2 (6 bases). The sequenced sample consisted of peripheral blood. This sequence originates from a man in his fifties or sixties with acute or convalescent COVID-19. This chain's CDR3 is CSVEDRRASTDTQYF. The CDR3 DNA reads TGCAGCGTTGAAGATAGGAGGGCATCCACAGATACGCAGTATTTT.